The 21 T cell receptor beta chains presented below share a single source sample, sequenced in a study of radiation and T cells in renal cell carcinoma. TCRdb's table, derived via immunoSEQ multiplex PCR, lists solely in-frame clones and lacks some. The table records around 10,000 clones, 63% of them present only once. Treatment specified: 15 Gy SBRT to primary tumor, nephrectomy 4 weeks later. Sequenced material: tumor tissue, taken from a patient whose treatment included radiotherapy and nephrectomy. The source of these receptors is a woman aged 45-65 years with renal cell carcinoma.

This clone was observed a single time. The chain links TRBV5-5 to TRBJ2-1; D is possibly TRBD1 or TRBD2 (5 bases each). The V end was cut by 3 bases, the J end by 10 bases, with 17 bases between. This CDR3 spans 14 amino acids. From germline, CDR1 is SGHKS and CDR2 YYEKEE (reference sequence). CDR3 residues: CASSSGPLGYEQFF. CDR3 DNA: TGTGCCAGCAGCTCGGGACCCCTGGGGTACGAGCAGTTCTTC.

CDR3: CASSEPLSNQPQHF. In DNA, the CDR3 is TGTGCCAGCAGTGAACCCCTTAGCAATCAGCCCCAGCATTTT. The J gene is TRBJ1-5, the V gene TRBV2; D is uncertain. Germline lookup yields CDR1 SNHLY and CDR2 FYNNEI. V lost 2 bases and J lost 0, with 5 bases in between. The CDR3 runs 14 residues.

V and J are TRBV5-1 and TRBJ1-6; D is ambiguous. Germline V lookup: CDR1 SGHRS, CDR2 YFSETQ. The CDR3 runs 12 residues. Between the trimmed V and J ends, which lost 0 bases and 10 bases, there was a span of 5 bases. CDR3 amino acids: CASSLDVSPLHF. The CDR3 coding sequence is TGCGCCAGCAGCTTGGACGTCTCACCCCTCCACTTT.

Written as DNA, the CDR3 is TGTGCCACGTGCGCCGGGGGGGCGGTCGGTTGCGATGAGCAGTTCTTC. Its translation: CATCAGGAVGCDEQFF. This chain links TRBV30 with TRBJ2-1; TRBD2 matches 8 bases. This CDR3 is built from 16 residues. V shed 8 bases, J shed 8 bases, and the junction held 20 bases outside the gene matches. In germline, CDR1 is GTSNPN, CDR2 SVGIG (reference sequence).

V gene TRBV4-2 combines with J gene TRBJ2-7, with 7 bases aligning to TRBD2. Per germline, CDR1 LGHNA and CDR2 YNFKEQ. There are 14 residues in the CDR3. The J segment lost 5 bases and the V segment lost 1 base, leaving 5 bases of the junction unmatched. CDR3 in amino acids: CASSQGMAGDEQYF. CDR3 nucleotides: TGTGCCAGCAGCCAAGGGATGGCGGGAGACGAGCAGTACTTC.

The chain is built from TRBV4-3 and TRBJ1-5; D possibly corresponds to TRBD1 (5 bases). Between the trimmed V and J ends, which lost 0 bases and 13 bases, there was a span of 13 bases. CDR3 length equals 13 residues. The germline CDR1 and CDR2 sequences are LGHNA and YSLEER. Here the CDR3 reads CASSQERTGAQHF. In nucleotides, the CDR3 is TGCGCCAGCAGCCAAGAGAGAACCGGGGCTCAGCATTTT.

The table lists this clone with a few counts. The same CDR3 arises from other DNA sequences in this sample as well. The CDR3 loop is CASSPRLNNEQFF. CDR3 sequence (DNA): TGTGCCAGCTCACCTAGGTTAAACAATGAGCAGTTCTTC. The chain has TRBV18 and TRBJ2-1, with no clear D. This CDR3 is 13 amino acids long. Germline loops: CDR1 KGHSH, CDR2 LQKENI. Trimming took 3 bases from V and 5 from J, leaving 8 bases between them.

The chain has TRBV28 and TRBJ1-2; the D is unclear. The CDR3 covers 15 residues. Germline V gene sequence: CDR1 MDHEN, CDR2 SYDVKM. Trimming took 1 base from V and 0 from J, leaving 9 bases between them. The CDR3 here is CASSLSPVTNYGYTF. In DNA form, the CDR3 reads TGTGCCAGCAGTTTATCCCCAGTAACTAACTATGGCTACACCTTC.

The CDR3 loop is CASSVHAGNEKLFF. The CDR3 DNA sequence: TGTGCCAGCAGCGTTCATGCGGGCAATGAAAAACTGTTTTTT. The V and J genes are TRBV9 and TRBJ1-4; no clear D. Germline V lookup: CDR1 SGDLS, CDR2 YYNGEE. This CDR3 has 14 amino acids. The V end lost 2 bases, the J end lost 5 bases, and 10 bases lay between the germline ends.

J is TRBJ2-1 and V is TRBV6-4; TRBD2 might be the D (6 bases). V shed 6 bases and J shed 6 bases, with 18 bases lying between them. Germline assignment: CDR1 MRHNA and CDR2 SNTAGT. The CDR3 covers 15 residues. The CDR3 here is CASSLDFGRINEQFF. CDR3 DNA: TGTGCCAGCAGCCTGGACTTCGGGAGAATCAATGAGCAGTTCTTC.

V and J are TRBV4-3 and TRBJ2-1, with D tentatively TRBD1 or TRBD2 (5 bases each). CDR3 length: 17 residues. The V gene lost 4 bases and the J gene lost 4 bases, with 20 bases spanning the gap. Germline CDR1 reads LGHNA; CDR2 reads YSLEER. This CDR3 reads CASSRLSAGTGYNEQFF. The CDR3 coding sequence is TGCGCCAGCAGCCGACTTTCCGCCGGGACGGGATACAATGAGCAGTTCTTC.

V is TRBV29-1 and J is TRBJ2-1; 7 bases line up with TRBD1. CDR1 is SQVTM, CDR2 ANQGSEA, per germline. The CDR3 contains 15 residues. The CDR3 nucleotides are TGCAGTGCCAAGGGGGCGGCTAACTCCTACAATGAGCAGTTCTTC. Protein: CSAKGAANSYNEQFF.

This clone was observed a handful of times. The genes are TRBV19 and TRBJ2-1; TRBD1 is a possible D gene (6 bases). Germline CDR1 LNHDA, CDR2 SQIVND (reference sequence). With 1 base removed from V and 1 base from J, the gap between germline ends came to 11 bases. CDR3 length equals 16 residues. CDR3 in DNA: TGTGCCAGTAGTATAGGGGACACACCGTCCTACAATGAGCAGTTCTTC. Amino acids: CASSIGDTPSYNEQFF.

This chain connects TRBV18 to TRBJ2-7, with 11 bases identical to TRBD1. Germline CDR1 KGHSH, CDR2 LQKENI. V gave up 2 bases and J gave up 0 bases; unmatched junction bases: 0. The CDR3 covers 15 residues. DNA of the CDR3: TGTGCCAGCTCACCAGGGACAGGGGGCTCCTACGAGCAGTACTTC. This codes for CASSPGTGGSYEQYF. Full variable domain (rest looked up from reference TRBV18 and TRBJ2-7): NAGVMQNPRHLVRRRGQEARLRCSPMKGHSHVYWYRQLPEEGLKFMVYLQKENIIDESGMPKERFSAEFPKEGPSILRIQQVVRGDSAAYFCASSPGTGGSYEQYFGPGTRLTVT.

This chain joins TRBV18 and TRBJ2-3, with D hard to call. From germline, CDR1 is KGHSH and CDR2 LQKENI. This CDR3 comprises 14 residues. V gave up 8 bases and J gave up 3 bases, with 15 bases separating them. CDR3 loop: CASLPTETTDTQYF. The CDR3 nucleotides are TGTGCCAGCCTCCCTACCGAGACGACAGATACGCAGTATTTT.

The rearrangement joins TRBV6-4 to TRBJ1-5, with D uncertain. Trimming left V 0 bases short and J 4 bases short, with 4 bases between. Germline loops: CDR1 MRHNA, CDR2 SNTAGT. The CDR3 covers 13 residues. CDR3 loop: CASSDSANQPQHF. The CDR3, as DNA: TGTGCCAGCAGTGACTCTGCGAATCAGCCCCAGCATTTT.

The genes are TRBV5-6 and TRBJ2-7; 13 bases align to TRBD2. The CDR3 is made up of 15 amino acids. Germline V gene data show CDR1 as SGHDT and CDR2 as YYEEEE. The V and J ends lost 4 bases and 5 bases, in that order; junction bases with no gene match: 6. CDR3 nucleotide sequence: TGTGCCAGCAGCAGGGGACTAGCGGGGTTCAACGAGCAGTACTTC. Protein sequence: CASSRGLAGFNEQYF.

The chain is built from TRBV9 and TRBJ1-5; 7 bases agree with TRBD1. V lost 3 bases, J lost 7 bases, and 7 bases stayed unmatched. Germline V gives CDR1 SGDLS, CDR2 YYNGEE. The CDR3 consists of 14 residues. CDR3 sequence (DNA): TGTGCCAGCAGCGGACAGGGCGATTTCCAGCCCCAGCATTTT. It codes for CASSGQGDFQPQHF.

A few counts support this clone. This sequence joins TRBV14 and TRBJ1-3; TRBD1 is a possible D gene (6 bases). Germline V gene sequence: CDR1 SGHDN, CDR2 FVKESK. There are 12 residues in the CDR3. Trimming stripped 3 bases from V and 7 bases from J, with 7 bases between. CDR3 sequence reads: CASSQRGNTIYF. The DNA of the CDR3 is TGTGCCAGCAGCCAGAGGGGGAACACCATATATTTT.

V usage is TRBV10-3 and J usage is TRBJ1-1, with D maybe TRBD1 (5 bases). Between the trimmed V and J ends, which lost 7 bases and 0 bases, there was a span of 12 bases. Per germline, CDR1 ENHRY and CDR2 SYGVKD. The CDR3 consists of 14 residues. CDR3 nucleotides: TGTGCCATCATGGGGGATGTAGTGAACACTGAAGCTTTCTTT. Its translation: CAIMGDVVNTEAFF.

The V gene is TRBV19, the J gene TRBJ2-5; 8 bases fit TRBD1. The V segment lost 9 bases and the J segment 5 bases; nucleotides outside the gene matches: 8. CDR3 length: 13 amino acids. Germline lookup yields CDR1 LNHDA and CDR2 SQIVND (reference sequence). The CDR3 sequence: CASRTGGEETQYF. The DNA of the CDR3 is TGTGCCAGCAGAACAGGGGGTGAGGAGACCCAGTACTTC.